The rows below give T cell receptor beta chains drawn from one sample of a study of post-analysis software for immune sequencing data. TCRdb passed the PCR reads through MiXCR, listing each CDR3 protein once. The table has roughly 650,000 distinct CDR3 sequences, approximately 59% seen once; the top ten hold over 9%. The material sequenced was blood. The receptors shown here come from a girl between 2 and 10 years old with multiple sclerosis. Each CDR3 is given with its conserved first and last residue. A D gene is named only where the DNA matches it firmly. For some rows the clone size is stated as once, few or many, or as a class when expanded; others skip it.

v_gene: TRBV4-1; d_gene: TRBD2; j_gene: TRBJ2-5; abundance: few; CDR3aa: CASSHGASGGVSAQYF; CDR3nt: TGCGCCAGCAGCCACGGGGCTAGCGGGGGGGTTTCTGCCCAGTACTTC
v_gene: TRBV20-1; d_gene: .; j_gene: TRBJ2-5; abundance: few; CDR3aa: CSGTTRAGVQYF; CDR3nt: TGCAGTGGAACGACTAGGGCAGGCGTGCAGTACTTC
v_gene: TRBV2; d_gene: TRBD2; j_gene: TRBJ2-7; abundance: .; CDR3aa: CASSELAGGGEQYF; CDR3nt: TGTGCCAGCAGTGAACTAGCGGGAGGTGGCGAGCAGTACTTC
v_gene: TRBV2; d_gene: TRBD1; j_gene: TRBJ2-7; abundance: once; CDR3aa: CASRIDTGTGKHEQYF; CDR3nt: TGTGCCAGTAGGATCGATACTGGGACAGGGAAGCACGAGCAGTACTTC
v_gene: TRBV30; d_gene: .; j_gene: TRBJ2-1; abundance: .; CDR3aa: CAWSAYRVYNEQFF; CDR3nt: TGTGCCTGGAGTGCATACAGGGTCTACAATGAGCAGTTCTTC
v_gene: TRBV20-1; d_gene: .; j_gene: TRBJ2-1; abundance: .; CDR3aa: CSANREGSYNEQFF; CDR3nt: TGCAGTGCTAACAGGGAAGGATCCTACAATGAGCAGTTCTTC
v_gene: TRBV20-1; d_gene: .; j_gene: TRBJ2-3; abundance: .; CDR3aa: CSARDRRQSTDTQYF; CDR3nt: TGCAGTGCTAGAGATCGGAGACAAAGCACAGATACGCAGTATTTT
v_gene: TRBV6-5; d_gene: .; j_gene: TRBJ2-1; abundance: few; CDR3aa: CASSDPMRGYNEQFF; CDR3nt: TGTGCCAGCAGTGACCCTATGCGGGGATACAATGAGCAGTTCTTC
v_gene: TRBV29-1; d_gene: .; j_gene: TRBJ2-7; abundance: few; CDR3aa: CSVEGDGRSSYEQYF; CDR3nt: TGCAGCGTTGAAGGGGACGGGAGAAGCTCCTACGAGCAGTACTTC
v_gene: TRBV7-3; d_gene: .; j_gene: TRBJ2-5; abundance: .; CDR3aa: CASSRVGVGETQYF; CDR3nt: TGTGCCAGCAGCCGAGTGGGGGTTGGAGAGACCCAGTACTTC
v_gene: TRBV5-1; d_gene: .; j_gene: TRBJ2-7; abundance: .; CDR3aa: CASRAGTPATLHEQYF; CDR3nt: TGCGCCAGCAGGGCGGGGACCCCAGCAACCCTCCACGAGCAGTACTTC
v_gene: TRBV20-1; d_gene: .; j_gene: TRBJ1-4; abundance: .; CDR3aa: CSAGTAEEKLFF; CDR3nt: TGCAGTGCAGGGACCGCTGAAGAAAAACTGTTTTTT
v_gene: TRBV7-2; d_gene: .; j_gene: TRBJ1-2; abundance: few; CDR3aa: CASRLDSSYGYTF; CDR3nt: TGTGCCAGCAGACTCGACAGCTCCTATGGCTACACCTTC
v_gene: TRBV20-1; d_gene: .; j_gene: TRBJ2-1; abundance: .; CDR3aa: CSARGRRDYNEQFF; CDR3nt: TGCAGTGCTAGGGGTCGGAGGGACTACAATGAGCAGTTCTTC
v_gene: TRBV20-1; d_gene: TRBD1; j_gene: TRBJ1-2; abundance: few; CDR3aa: CSALVPTQGNYGYTF; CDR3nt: TGCAGTGCGCTAGTCCCCACACAGGGGAACTATGGCTACACCTTC
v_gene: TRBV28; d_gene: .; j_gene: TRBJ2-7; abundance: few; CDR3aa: CASKMGTDPYEQYF; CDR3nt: TGTGCCAGCAAGATGGGTACAGACCCTTACGAGCAGTACTTC
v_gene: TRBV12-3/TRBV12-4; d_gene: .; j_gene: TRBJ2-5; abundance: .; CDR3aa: CASRADRNQETQYF; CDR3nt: TGTGCCAGCAGAGCCGACAGGAATCAAGAGACCCAGTACTTC
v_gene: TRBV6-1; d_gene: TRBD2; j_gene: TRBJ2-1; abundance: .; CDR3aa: CASMTTSGRHEQFF; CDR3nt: TGTGCCAGCATGACGACTAGCGGTCGTCATGAGCAGTTCTTC
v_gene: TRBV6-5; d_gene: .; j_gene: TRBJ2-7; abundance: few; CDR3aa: CASSYSAGANYEQYF; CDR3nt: TGTGCCAGCAGTTACTCCGCAGGGGCCAACTACGAGCAGTACTTC
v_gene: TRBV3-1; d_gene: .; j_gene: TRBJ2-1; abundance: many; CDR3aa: CASRRDYNEQFF; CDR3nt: TGTGCCAGCAGGAGGGACTACAATGAGCAGTTCTTC
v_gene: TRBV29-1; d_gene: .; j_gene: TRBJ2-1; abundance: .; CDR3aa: CSVDAGTGDPYNEQFF; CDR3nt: TGCAGCGTTGATGCTGGGACGGGAGATCCCTACAATGAGCAGTTCTTC
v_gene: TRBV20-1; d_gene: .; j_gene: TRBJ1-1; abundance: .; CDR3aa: CSARTGRRNTEAFF; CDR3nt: TGCAGTGCTAGAACTGGACGGAGGAACACTGAAGCTTTCTTT
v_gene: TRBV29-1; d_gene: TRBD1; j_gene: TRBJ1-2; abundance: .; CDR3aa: CSTRTGDGYTF; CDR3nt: TGCAGCACCAGGACAGGGGATGGCTACACCTTC
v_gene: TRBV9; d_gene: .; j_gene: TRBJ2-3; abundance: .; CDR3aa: CASSVGTGERTDTQYF; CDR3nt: TGTGCCAGCAGCGTAGGAACGGGAGAGCGGACAGATACGCAGTATTTT
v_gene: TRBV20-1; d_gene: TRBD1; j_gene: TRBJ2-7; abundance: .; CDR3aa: CSARDPVTGGSEQYF; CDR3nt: TGCAGTGCTAGAGATCCGGTGACAGGGGGGTCCGAGCAGTACTTC
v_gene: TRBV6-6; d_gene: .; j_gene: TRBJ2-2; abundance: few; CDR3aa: CASSYPGHLNTGELFF; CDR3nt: TGTGCCAGCAGTTACCCGGGACACCTTAACACCGGGGAGCTGTTTTTT
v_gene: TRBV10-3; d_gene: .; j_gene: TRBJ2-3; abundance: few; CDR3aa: CAIRAGAVVPDTQYF; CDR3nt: TGTGCCATCAGAGCGGGCGCGGTGGTCCCAGATACGCAGTATTTT
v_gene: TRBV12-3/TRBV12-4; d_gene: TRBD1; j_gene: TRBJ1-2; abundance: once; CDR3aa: CASSGPGQGLGGYTF; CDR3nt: TGTGCCAGCAGTGGACCGGGACAGGGATTGGGTGGCTACACCTTC
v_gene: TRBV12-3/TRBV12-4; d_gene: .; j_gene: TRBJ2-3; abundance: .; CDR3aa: CASRVETRGFPDTQYF; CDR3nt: TGTGCCAGCAGGGTTGAAACGCGTGGGTTCCCAGATACGCAGTATTTT
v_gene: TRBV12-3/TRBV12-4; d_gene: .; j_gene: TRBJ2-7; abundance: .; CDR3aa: CASSLGDSDYEQYF; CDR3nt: TGTGCCAGCAGTTTGGGAGACTCCGACTACGAGCAGTACTTC
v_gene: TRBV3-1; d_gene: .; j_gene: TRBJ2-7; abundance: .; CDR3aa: CASSRRSILGWEQYF; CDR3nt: TGTGCCAGCAGCCGACGGTCGATCCTGGGGTGGGAGCAGTACTTC
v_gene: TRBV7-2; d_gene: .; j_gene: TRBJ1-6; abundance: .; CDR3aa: CASSLGRPLHF; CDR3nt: TGTGCCAGCAGCTTAGGAAGACCCCTCCACTTT
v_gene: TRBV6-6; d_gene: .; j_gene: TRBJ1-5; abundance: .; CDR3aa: CASSPPGSFQPQHF; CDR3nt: TGTGCCAGCAGTCCACCTGGGTCCTTTCAGCCCCAGCATTTT